The 26 T cell receptor beta chains below all came from one sample that was sequenced in a study of response to subunit inactivated influenza vaccine. Each CDR3 protein gets one entry after TCRdb re-called the RT-PCR reads with MiXCR. The top ten hold roughly 10% of the sample, which has some 800,000 distinct CDR3 sequences, 20% to 25% seen once. The sequences come from PBMCs from blood, collected about 5 days after vaccination. The receptors derive from a man aged 50 or older who received an inactivated influenza vaccine.

This clonotype was counted between two and nine times. The chain is built from TRBV20-1 and TRBJ2-1; D is possibly TRBD1 (5 bases). This CDR3 is built from 11 residues. Germline-derived CDR1 and CDR2 are DFQATT and SNEGSKA (reference sequence). The V and J ends lost 6 bases and 7 bases respectively, with 10 bases between them. As DNA, the CDR3 is TGCAGTGCGAAACAGGATAATGAGCAGTTCTTC. This encodes CSAKQDNEQFF.

CDR3 sequence: CASSYTSPTNTGELFF. CDR3 nucleotide sequence: TGTGCCAGCAGTTACACTAGTCCAACGAACACCGGGGAGCTGTTTTTT. The chain links TRBV6-5 to TRBJ2-2, with D perhaps matching TRBD2 (5 bases). V was clipped by 2 bases and J by 0 bases, with 10 bases between them. The CDR3 sequence is 16 residues long. Per germline, CDR1 MNHEY and CDR2 SVGAGI.

For the CDR3, the DNA is TGTGCCAGTAGTATGACGGGCCTTGGGACCTACGAGCAGTACTTC. It codes for CASSMTGLGTYEQYF. The rearrangement joins TRBV19 to TRBJ2-7, with D hard to call. Germline V gene data show CDR1 as LNHDA and CDR2 as SQIVND (reference sequence). The CDR3 loop spans 15 amino acids. V lost 3 bases, J lost 2 bases, and 14 bases lay in between.

This chain connects TRBV20-1 to TRBJ2-2; D may be TRBD2 (5 bases). The CDR3 totals 13 residues. Trimming left V 6 bases short and J 5 bases short, with 13 bases between. Germline CDR1 and CDR2: DFQATT and SNEGSKA (reference sequence). In nucleotides, the CDR3 is TGCAGTGCAAGAAGGACTCTTACCGGGGAGCTGTTTTTT. It codes for CSARRTLTGELFF.

The chain has TRBV5-1 and TRBJ2-2; no firm D call. Germline assignment: CDR1 SGHRS and CDR2 YFSETQ. This CDR3 has 15 amino acids. Trimming shortened V by 2 bases and J by 1 base, and 9 bases separated the two germline ends. CDR3 in amino acids: CASSLTTVNTGELFF. The DNA of the CDR3 is TGCGCCAGCAGCTTAACGACGGTGAACACCGGGGAGCTGTTTTTT.

This clonotype appeared a few times. V usage is TRBV28 and J usage is TRBJ1-6; no reliable D call. The CDR3 length is 15 residues. V was shortened by 3 bases and J by 9 bases, with 15 bases between the two germline ends. Germline CDR1 and CDR2: MDHEN and SYDVKM. The chain's CDR3 is CASSFRNRRGSPLHF. The CDR3 DNA sequence: TGTGCCAGCAGTTTCCGGAATCGCCGGGGTTCACCCCTCCACTTT.

The chain joins TRBV11-2 to TRBJ2-3, with 8 positions matching TRBD2. CDR3 length: 16 residues. V was clipped by 1 base and J by 4 bases; unmatched bases: 7. The germline V gene encodes CDR1 SGHAT and CDR2 FQNNGV. The CDR3, as DNA: TGTGCCAGCAGCTTAGTAGCTAGCGGGCTGGCAGATACGCAGTATTTT. This codes for CASSLVASGLADTQYF.

The V gene is TRBV7-9, the J gene TRBJ2-2; 7 nucleotides match TRBD2. Germline CDR1 reads SEHNR; CDR2 reads FQNEAQ (reference sequence). CDR3 size: 14 residues. Losses at the gene ends were 7 bases for V and 0 bases for J; bases not matched to a gene: 2. CDR3 DNA: TGTGCCAGCATTGGACTAGCGAACACCGGGGAGCTGTTTTTT. Translating gives CASIGLANTGELFF. The complete variable domain, with remaining parts taken from reference TRBV7-9 and TRBJ2-2, reads DTGVSQNPRHKITKRGQNVTFRCDPISEHNRLYWYRQTLGQGPEFLTYFQNEAQLEKSRLLSDRFSAERPKGSFSTLEIQRTEQGDSAMYLCASIGLANTGELFFGEGSRLTVL.

The V and J genes are TRBV11-2 and TRBJ1-1; 7 bases match TRBD1. The CDR3 is made up of 15 amino acids. CDR1 SGHAT and CDR2 FQNNGV come from the germline V gene. Trimming took 1 base from V and 1 from J; bases not matched to a gene: 3. The CDR3 loop is CASSLARTGNTEAFF. The CDR3 DNA sequence: TGTGCCAGCAGCTTAGCCCGGACAGGGAACACTGAAGCTTTCTTT. The variable domain in full, completed from reference TRBV11-2 and TRBJ1-1, reads EAGVAQSPRYKIIEKRQSVAFWCNPISGHATLYWYQQILGQGPKLLIQFQNNGVVDDSQLPKDRFSAERLKGVDSTLKIQPAKLEDSAVYLCASSLARTGNTEAFFGQGTRLTVV.

The chain is built from TRBV27 and TRBJ2-1; TRBD2 is a possible D gene (6 bases). With 0 bases removed from V and 0 bases from J, the gap between germline ends came to 21 bases. The length of the CDR3 is 20 residues. Germline V gene data show CDR1 as MNHEY and CDR2 as SMNVEV (reference sequence). The CDR3 DNA is TGTGCCAGCAGTTTATCTAGGTTAGCGGTTACCGTTAGCTCCTACAATGAGCAGTTCTTC. It encodes CASSLSRLAVTVSSYNEQFF.

The gene calls are TRBV9 and TRBJ2-2; 8 positions agree with TRBD1. This CDR3 spans 17 amino acids. V gave up 4 bases and J gave up 1 base; unmatched junction bases: 9. The germline V gene has CDR1 SGDLS and CDR2 YYNGEE. Here the CDR3 reads CASSQSDRAQNTGELFF. The CDR3 nucleotides are TGTGCCAGCAGCCAGTCGGACAGGGCCCAGAACACCGGGGAGCTGTTTTTT. Full variable domain (remainder filled in from reference TRBV9 and TRBJ2-2): DSGVTQTPKHLITATGQRVTLRCSPRSGDLSVYWYQQSLDQGLQFLIQYYNGEERAKGNILERFSAQQFPDLHSELNLSSLELGDSALYFCASSQSDRAQNTGELFFGEGSRLTVL.

This clonotype was detected only a few times. V usage is TRBV5-1 and J usage is TRBJ1-1; a possible D gene is TRBD1 (5 bases). The CDR3 spans 15 residues. Trimming shortened V by 0 bases and J by 5 bases, and 14 bases separated the two germline ends. CDR1 SGHRS and CDR2 YFSETQ come from the germline V gene. In DNA form, the CDR3 reads TGCGCCAGCAGCTTGGGTGGGCAGGGATGGACTGAAGCTTTCTTT. Its translation: CASSLGGQGWTEAFF.

This clonotype occurred once. The chain joins TRBV27 to TRBJ2-2, with TRBD1 identical over 7 bases. The J segment lost 3 bases and the V segment lost 7 bases, leaving 8 bases of the junction unmatched. CDR3 length equals 15 residues. Per the germline V gene, CDR1 is MNHEY and CDR2 is SMNVEV (reference sequence). The CDR3: CASNFGDSYTGELFF. CDR3 nucleotide sequence: TGTGCCAGCAACTTCGGGGACAGTTACACCGGGGAGCTGTTTTTT.

As to this clonotype: One junction end disagrees with the germline gene, perhaps due to a read error. J is TRBJ1-5 and V is TRBV7-2; D is uncertain. CDR1 is SGHTA, CDR2 FQGNSA, per germline. The CDR3 covers 13 residues. CDR3 loop: CASTLGSNQPQHF. In nucleotides, the CDR3 is TGTGCCAGCACCTTAGGGAGCAATCAGCCCCAGCATTTT.

This clonotype appeared many times. The gene calls are TRBV29-1 and TRBJ2-7; TRBD2 might be the D (7 bases). CDR1 and CDR2 from the germline V gene are SQVTM and ANQGSEA. Deletions cut 5 bases from V and 3 bases from J, with 11 bases between. The CDR3 totals 12 residues. The CDR3, as DNA: TGCAGCGTTTTAGGGGGGGGCTACGAGCAGTACTTC. Residues: CSVLGGGYEQYF.

This chain uses TRBV7-9 with TRBJ2-6; perhaps TRBD2 as D (6 bases). Germline V gives CDR1 SEHNR, CDR2 FQNEAQ (reference sequence). The CDR3 totals 16 residues. V was shortened by 2 bases and J by 2 bases, with 10 bases between the two germline ends. The CDR3 protein is CASSLFGGAGANVLTF. The CDR3 DNA reads as TGTGCCAGCAGCTTATTCGGCGGGGCTGGGGCCAACGTCCTGACTTTC.

The chain is built from TRBV30 and TRBJ2-7, with D uncertain. The V gene's germline CDR1 is GTSNPN and CDR2 SVGIG (reference sequence). Trimming removed 1 base from V and 5 bases from J, with 15 bases in between. The CDR3 totals 14 residues. The CDR3 sequence: CAWSGRRPWDEQYF. The CDR3 DNA follows: TGTGCCTGGAGTGGACGGCGACCGTGGGACGAGCAGTACTTC.

The V call is TRBV6-2 or TRBV6-3, the J call TRBJ2-3, with D possibly being TRBD1 (5 bases). There are 17 residues in the CDR3. V was shortened by 0 bases and J by 4 bases, with 17 bases between the two germline ends. Germline CDR1 reads MNHEY; CDR2 reads SVGEGT. The CDR3 protein is CASSYSRAPKGADTQYF. The CDR3 DNA follows: TGTGCCAGCAGTTACTCCAGGGCACCCAAGGGCGCAGATACGCAGTATTTT.

The chain combines TRBV6-2 or TRBV6-3 with TRBJ2-7; tentative D call: TRBD1 (7 bases). The CDR3 is 15 amino acids. V lost 6 bases and J lost 3, with 18 bases in between. Germline CDR1 is MNHEY and CDR2 is SVGEGT. CDR3: CASSQAGQFYYEQYF. CDR3 coding DNA: TGTGCCAGCAGCCAGGCGGGACAGTTCTACTACGAGCAGTACTTC.

The table lists this clonotype with a few counts. The chain is built from TRBV6-1 and TRBJ2-5, with 9 bases matching TRBD1. The CDR3 sequence is 16 residues long. V lost 6 bases to trimming and J lost 0 bases; unmatched junction nucleotides: 8. Germline CDR1 MNHNS, CDR2 SASEGT. CDR3 residues: CASSSGQGKYQETQYF. In DNA, the CDR3 is TGTGCCAGCAGCTCAGGACAGGGGAAGTACCAAGAGACCCAGTACTTC.

The J gene is TRBJ2-2, the V gene TRBV24-1; 7 bases match TRBD1. This CDR3 is built from 14 residues. The V gene end was trimmed by 7 bases and the J gene end by 1 base; junction bases not matched to a gene: 2. From germline, CDR1 is KGHDR and CDR2 SFDVKD. CDR3 region: CATSRTGNTGELFF. The CDR3, as DNA: TGTGCCACCAGCCGGACAGGGAACACCGGGGAGCTGTTTTTT.

This clonotype appeared a few times. The rearrangement joins TRBV25-1 to TRBJ2-7; D is undetermined. CDR3 length: 12 amino acids. V gave up 6 bases and J gave up 4 bases, with 10 bases separating them. Germline-derived CDR1 and CDR2 are MGHDK and SYGVNS. The CDR3 sequence is CASSAEVYEQYF. The CDR3 DNA follows: TGTGCCAGCAGCGCCGAGGTATACGAGCAGTACTTC.

This clonotype has just a few counts. This rearrangement joins TRBV20-1 to TRBJ2-3; D possibly corresponds to TRBD1 (6 bases). CDR1 and CDR2 from the germline V gene are DFQATT and SNEGSKA (reference sequence). This CDR3 region has 14 residues. With 5 bases removed from V and 2 bases from J, the gap between germline ends came to 14 bases. The CDR3 region is CSAWTVQHTDTQYF. The CDR3, as DNA: TGCAGTGCTTGGACAGTCCAACACACAGATACGCAGTATTTT.

The V and J genes are TRBV7-6 and TRBJ2-1; perhaps D is TRBD1 or TRBD2 (6 bases each). The tail of the sequence fits TRBJ2-7 better, so the J call may be wrong. Looked up from germline, CDR1 is SGHVS and CDR2 is FNYEAQ. The CDR3 runs to 17 residues. In DNA, the CDR3 is TGTGCCAGCAGCTTAGCGCTTGTCGGGGGCTCCTACAATGAGCAGTACTTC. Its translation is CASSLALVGGSYNEQYF.

This clonotype was counted only a few times. This chain joins TRBV6-5 and TRBJ1-6, with D possibly being TRBD1 (5 bases). The CDR3 is 16 residues long. V was cut by 2 bases and J by 7 bases, with 15 bases left in between. CDR1 and CDR2 (germline): MNHEY, SVGAGI. CDR3 sequence reads: CASSYGGNQVNSPLHF. In DNA, the CDR3 is TGTGCCAGCAGTTACGGGGGGAATCAGGTCAATTCACCCCTCCACTTT.

The chain has TRBV9 and TRBJ2-1; maybe TRBD1 (5 bases). The germline V gene encodes CDR1 SGDLS and CDR2 YYNGEE. Trimming shortened V by 2 bases and J by 2 bases, and 8 bases separated the two germline ends. The CDR3 extends over 14 amino acids. Written as DNA, the CDR3 is TGTGCCAGCAGCGTCACAGGAGCCTACAATGAGCAGTTCTTC. It yields the protein CASSVTGAYNEQFF.